The rows below give T cell receptor beta chains drawn from one sample of a study of vaccination and CD4 T cells after COVID-19. The antigens for these receptors are not known. TCRdb re-called the PCR reads through MiXCR, storing one row per CDR3 protein. The table lists over 20,000 distinct CDR3 sequences, less than 40% of them singletons. The specimen comprised CD4+ T cells from blood, cultured in vitro, sampled about 7 months after SARS-CoV-2 vaccination. The receptors come from a human donor who had recovered from COVID-19. Both conserved end residues are part of each CDR3. The order of the fields is clone size, J gene, D gene, V gene, CDR3 protein, CDR3 DNA. D genes are given only for firm matches. A clone size is listed for some rows: how often the clone was seen (once, few, many), or a class if it is expanded.

clone_size: NA
j_call: TRBJ2-7
d_call: NA
v_call: TRBV7-3
cdr3_aa: CASSLRGGQSYEQYF
cdr3_nt: TGTGCCAGCAGCTTAAGGGGCGGACAGTCCTACGAGCAGTACTTC

clone_size: once
j_call: TRBJ2-3
d_call: NA
v_call: TRBV7-3
cdr3_aa: CASSNSVGTDTQYF
cdr3_nt: TGTGCCAGCAGCAATAGCGTCGGCACAGATACGCAGTATTTT

clone_size: NA
j_call: TRBJ1-2
d_call: TRBD1
v_call: TRBV27
cdr3_aa: CASSLSIGTGYGYTF
cdr3_nt: TGTGCCAGCAGTTTATCGATCGGGACAGGCTATGGCTACACCTTC

clone_size: NA
j_call: TRBJ2-4
d_call: NA
v_call: TRBV6-4
cdr3_aa: CASTATRNSENIQYF
cdr3_nt: TGTGCCAGCACCGCGACTAGAAACTCGGAAAACATTCAGTACTTC

clone_size: NA
j_call: TRBJ2-7
d_call: TRBD2
v_call: TRBV28
cdr3_aa: CATCPARLAGANEQYF
cdr3_nt: TGTGCCACCTGCCCCGCAAGACTAGCGGGAGCAAACGAGCAGTACTTC

clone_size: few
j_call: TRBJ2-5
d_call: TRBD1
v_call: TRBV6-1
cdr3_aa: CASKLNRGTETQYF
cdr3_nt: TGTGCCAGCAAACTTAACAGGGGAACAGAGACCCAGTACTTC

clone_size: few
j_call: TRBJ1-5
d_call: TRBD1
v_call: TRBV6-1
cdr3_aa: CASRDRPIRNQPQHF
cdr3_nt: TGTGCCAGCAGGGACAGGCCGATTCGCAATCAGCCCCAGCATTTT

clone_size: few
j_call: TRBJ1-5
d_call: NA
v_call: TRBV10-3
cdr3_aa: CAIVGGLDQPQHF
cdr3_nt: TGTGCCATAGTAGGGGGATTGGATCAGCCCCAGCATTTT

clone_size: NA
j_call: TRBJ2-3
d_call: NA
v_call: TRBV4-2
cdr3_aa: CASSSFLGRGTDTQYF
cdr3_nt: TGTGCCAGCAGCAGTTTTTTGGGTAGGGGCACAGATACGCAGTATTTT

clone_size: NA
j_call: TRBJ2-7
d_call: TRBD2
v_call: TRBV20-1
cdr3_aa: CSASMTSFAQYF
cdr3_nt: TGCAGTGCTAGCATGACTAGCTTCGCGCAGTACTTC

clone_size: NA
j_call: TRBJ2-3
d_call: TRBD2
v_call: TRBV7-8
cdr3_aa: CASSPTSPDTQYF
cdr3_nt: TGTGCCAGCAGCCCGACTAGCCCAGATACGCAGTATTTT

clone_size: NA
j_call: TRBJ2-1
d_call: TRBD2
v_call: TRBV4-1
cdr3_aa: CASSLGTSGGNEQFF
cdr3_nt: TGCGCCAGCAGCCTCGGGACTAGCGGGGGAAATGAGCAGTTCTTC

clone_size: once
j_call: TRBJ2-1
d_call: NA
v_call: TRBV20-1
cdr3_aa: CSARTPGGNEQFF
cdr3_nt: TGCAGTGCTAGAACCCCAGGAGGGAATGAGCAGTTCTTC

clone_size: NA
j_call: TRBJ2-3
d_call: NA
v_call: TRBV7-3
cdr3_aa: CASSLGFSDTQYF
cdr3_nt: TGTGCCAGCAGCTTAGGGTTCTCAGATACGCAGTATTTT

clone_size: NA
j_call: TRBJ2-7
d_call: NA
v_call: TRBV19
cdr3_aa: CASGTEGTYEQYF
cdr3_nt: TGTGCCAGTGGGACGGAGGGTACCTACGAGCAGTACTTC

clone_size: NA
j_call: TRBJ1-1
d_call: TRBD1
v_call: TRBV28
cdr3_aa: CASTIGGLRGEAFF
cdr3_nt: TGTGCCAGTACCATAGGGGGCCTAAGAGGTGAAGCTTTCTTT

clone_size: NA
j_call: TRBJ2-7
d_call: NA
v_call: TRBV27
cdr3_aa: CASSLPGRFGYEQYF
cdr3_nt: TGTGCCAGCAGTCTCCCAGGACGGTTTGGCTACGAGCAGTACTTC

clone_size: NA
j_call: TRBJ2-5
d_call: NA
v_call: TRBV5-1
cdr3_aa: CASSQGKGDPHRETQYF
cdr3_nt: TGCGCCAGCAGCCAGGGGAAGGGGGACCCGCACCGGGAGACCCAGTACTTC

clone_size: once
j_call: TRBJ2-1
d_call: NA
v_call: TRBV18
cdr3_aa: CASSPGGSSYNEQFF
cdr3_nt: TGTGCCAGCTCACCAGGGGGGAGCTCCTACAATGAGCAGTTCTTC

clone_size: few
j_call: TRBJ2-3
d_call: NA
v_call: TRBV24-1
cdr3_aa: CATSDLYTATSSTDTQYF
cdr3_nt: TGTGCCACCAGTGATTTATATACAGCCACCTCTAGCACAGATACGCAGTATTTT

clone_size: few
j_call: TRBJ2-7
d_call: NA
v_call: TRBV7-8
cdr3_aa: CASSSPGLFYEQYF
cdr3_nt: TGTGCCAGCAGCAGCCCGGGATTGTTCTACGAGCAGTACTTC

clone_size: few
j_call: TRBJ2-2
d_call: NA
v_call: TRBV20-1
cdr3_aa: CSASPGNTGELFF
cdr3_nt: TGCAGTGCTAGCCCCGGGAACACCGGGGAGCTGTTTTTT

clone_size: few
j_call: TRBJ2-5
d_call: TRBD2
v_call: TRBV20-1
cdr3_aa: CSAREPEAGALWYF
cdr3_nt: TGCAGTGCTAGAGAACCCGAAGCGGGGGCCCTCTGGTACTTC

clone_size: NA
j_call: TRBJ2-5
d_call: NA
v_call: TRBV5-5
cdr3_aa: CASSREFKETQYF
cdr3_nt: TGTGCCAGCAGCCGGGAGTTCAAGGAGACCCAGTACTTC

clone_size: few
j_call: TRBJ1-1
d_call: TRBD1
v_call: TRBV10-3
cdr3_aa: CAIGDRGGTEAFF
cdr3_nt: TGTGCCATCGGGGACAGGGGAGGCACTGAAGCTTTCTTT

clone_size: NA
j_call: TRBJ2-7
d_call: NA
v_call: TRBV19
cdr3_aa: CASSRSYSGALLYEQYF
cdr3_nt: TGTGCCAGTAGTCGATCGTATTCGGGAGCCCTCCTCTACGAGCAGTACTTC

clone_size: NA
j_call: TRBJ2-7
d_call: NA
v_call: TRBV7-8
cdr3_aa: CASSLVGPRLGGEQYF
cdr3_nt: TGTGCCAGCAGCTTAGTTGGGCCGAGACTGGGTGGCGAGCAGTACTTC

clone_size: NA
j_call: TRBJ2-7
d_call: NA
v_call: TRBV6-1
cdr3_aa: CASSTIAATSDEQYF
cdr3_nt: TGTGCCAGCAGTACAATAGCGGCTACTTCGGACGAGCAGTACTTC

clone_size: NA
j_call: TRBJ2-1
d_call: NA
v_call: TRBV10-3
cdr3_aa: CAISESLLGGVHNEQFF
cdr3_nt: TGTGCCATCAGTGAGTCGCTTTTAGGAGGGGTCCACAATGAGCAGTTCTTC

clone_size: medium-sized
j_call: TRBJ1-2
d_call: NA
v_call: TRBV7-3
cdr3_aa: CASSPQPNYGYTF
cdr3_nt: TGTGCCAGCAGCCCTCAGCCTAACTATGGCTACACCTTC

clone_size: few
j_call: TRBJ2-7
d_call: NA
v_call: TRBV6-5
cdr3_aa: CASSFTDSPQAYEQYF
cdr3_nt: TGTGCCAGCAGTTTCACCGACTCTCCTCAAGCCTACGAGCAGTACTTC

clone_size: NA
j_call: TRBJ1-2
d_call: NA
v_call: TRBV28
cdr3_aa: CASSLGPPYGYTF
cdr3_nt: TGTGCCAGCAGTTTAGGCCCCCCCTATGGCTACACCTTC

clone_size: few
j_call: TRBJ1-3
d_call: TRBD1
v_call: TRBV20-1
cdr3_aa: CSASDRGRVDTIYF
cdr3_nt: TGCAGTGCTAGCGACAGGGGTCGTGTGGACACCATATATTTT

clone_size: few
j_call: TRBJ1-2
d_call: TRBD1
v_call: TRBV20-1
cdr3_aa: CSARPGTGILLGYGYTF
cdr3_nt: TGCAGTGCTAGACCCGGGACAGGGATATTACTTGGCTATGGCTACACCTTC

clone_size: few
j_call: TRBJ1-1
d_call: NA
v_call: TRBV7-7
cdr3_aa: CASSSQINTEAFF
cdr3_nt: TGTGCCAGCAGTTCTCAGATAAACACTGAAGCTTTCTTT

clone_size: NA
j_call: TRBJ1-1
d_call: NA
v_call: TRBV19
cdr3_aa: CASSMNGHQEAFF
cdr3_nt: TGTGCCAGTAGTATGAACGGACACCAAGAAGCTTTCTTT

clone_size: NA
j_call: TRBJ2-1
d_call: NA
v_call: TRBV28
cdr3_aa: CASNELPSSYNEQFF
cdr3_nt: TGTGCCAGCAACGAGCTACCGAGCTCCTACAATGAGCAGTTCTTC

clone_size: once
j_call: TRBJ2-7
d_call: NA
v_call: TRBV12-3/TRBV12-4
cdr3_aa: CASSFRSYEQYF
cdr3_nt: TGTGCCAGCTCCTTCCGTTCCTACGAACAGTACTTC

clone_size: NA
j_call: TRBJ2-7
d_call: TRBD1
v_call: TRBV6-1
cdr3_aa: CASSIDRDYEQYF
cdr3_nt: TGTGCCAGCAGCATTGACAGGGACTACGAGCAGTACTTC

clone_size: NA
j_call: TRBJ2-3
d_call: TRBD2
v_call: TRBV20-1
cdr3_aa: CSADSSGMGTDTQYF
cdr3_nt: TGCAGTGCTGACTCTAGCGGGATGGGCACAGATACGCAGTATTTT

clone_size: medium-sized
j_call: TRBJ1-1
d_call: NA
v_call: TRBV20-1
cdr3_aa: CSASSPLTANTEAFF
cdr3_nt: TGCAGTGCTAGTTCCCCCCTTACAGCCAACACTGAAGCTTTCTTT

clone_size: NA
j_call: TRBJ1-6
d_call: NA
v_call: TRBV20-1
cdr3_aa: CSARDNSPLHF
cdr3_nt: TGCAGTGCTAGAGATAATTCACCCCTCCACTTT

clone_size: NA
j_call: TRBJ1-3
d_call: NA
v_call: TRBV7-9
cdr3_aa: CASSQQGISGNTIYF
cdr3_nt: TGTGCCAGCAGCCAGCAGGGGATCTCTGGAAACACCATATATTTT

clone_size: NA
j_call: TRBJ2-3
d_call: TRBD1
v_call: TRBV28
cdr3_aa: CASSRQGSDTQYF
cdr3_nt: TGTGCCAGCAGTCGACAGGGATCAGATACGCAGTATTTT

clone_size: NA
j_call: TRBJ1-2
d_call: NA
v_call: TRBV12-3/TRBV12-4
cdr3_aa: CASSHRTGGYTF
cdr3_nt: TGTGCCAGCAGTCACCGTACCGGGGGCTACACCTTC

clone_size: NA
j_call: TRBJ2-7
d_call: NA
v_call: TRBV12-3/TRBV12-4
cdr3_aa: CASSLFVRSSYEQYF
cdr3_nt: TGTGCCAGCAGTTTATTTGTAAGGAGCTCCTACGAGCAGTACTTC

clone_size: few
j_call: TRBJ2-1
d_call: NA
v_call: TRBV6-2/TRBV6-3
cdr3_aa: CASNLDGYNEQFF
cdr3_nt: TGTGCCAGCAATCTGGACGGCTACAATGAGCAGTTCTTC

clone_size: few
j_call: TRBJ2-7
d_call: NA
v_call: TRBV19
cdr3_aa: CASSLGEAGYSYEQYF
cdr3_nt: TGTGCCAGTAGCCTGGGGGAGGCGGGCTACTCCTACGAGCAGTACTTC

clone_size: NA
j_call: TRBJ2-2
d_call: NA
v_call: TRBV19
cdr3_aa: CASSSSRVAGELFF
cdr3_nt: TGTGCCAGTAGTTCATCCAGAGTGGCCGGGGAGCTGTTTTTT

clone_size: NA
j_call: TRBJ2-5
d_call: NA
v_call: TRBV7-2
cdr3_aa: CASSLGSRANQETQYF
cdr3_nt: TGTGCCAGCAGCTTAGGATCGCGAGCGAACCAAGAGACCCAGTACTTC

clone_size: few
j_call: TRBJ1-2
d_call: TRBD1
v_call: TRBV12-3/TRBV12-4
cdr3_aa: CASTLRDRDGYTF
cdr3_nt: TGTGCCAGCACCTTACGGGACAGGGATGGCTACACCTTC

clone_size: NA
j_call: TRBJ2-1
d_call: TRBD2
v_call: TRBV20-1
cdr3_aa: CSATAAPGTASGRSYNEQFF
cdr3_nt: TGCAGTGCTACCGCCGCCCCTGGGACAGCTAGCGGGAGGTCCTACAATGAGCAGTTCTTC

clone_size: few
j_call: TRBJ2-1
d_call: TRBD2
v_call: TRBV27
cdr3_aa: CASSRKVAGEPRDEQFF
cdr3_nt: TGTGCCAGCAGTCGAAAAGTAGCGGGAGAACCTCGGGATGAGCAGTTCTTC

clone_size: NA
j_call: TRBJ1-6
d_call: NA
v_call: TRBV28
cdr3_aa: CASSYEGWSPLHF
cdr3_nt: TGTGCCAGCAGTTATGAGGGGTGGTCACCCCTCCACTTT

clone_size: NA
j_call: TRBJ2-7
d_call: TRBD1
v_call: TRBV10-3
cdr3_aa: CAISEGQASSYEQYF
cdr3_nt: TGTGCCATCAGTGAGGGACAGGCGAGCTCCTACGAGCAGTACTTC